Here is one T cell receptor (beta chain) with its context. V lost 8 bases and J lost 4; bases outside the gene matches: 8. Germline V gene lookup returns CDR1 MNHEY and CDR2 SMNVEV (reference sequence). This CDR3 is built from 15 residues. The data are from a study of Ad26.COV2.S vaccination and SARS-CoV-2 variants. As to treatment: some 19 received Ad26.COV2.S at low or high dose, single or two shots; five or six received placebo; per-sample allocation not given. Following the first vaccine or placebo injection, samples were taken on day 63. The repertoire was sequenced with immunoSEQ multiplex PCR; TCRdb's copy has only in-frame clones and lacks some. The profile covers nearly 400,000 clones, with approximately 90% appearing a single time and under 2% taken by the ten largest.

This TCR came from a person aged 18-65 years who received the Ad26.COV2.S COVID-19 vaccine or a placebo. This chain uses TRBV27 with TRBJ2-2; 9 bases are a match to TRBD1. The source material was peripheral blood, sampled in a trial of Ad26.COV2.S vaccine versus placebo. Here the CDR3 DNA reads TGTGCCAGCCGAGCCGGGACAGGGAGCACCGGGGAGCTGTTTTTT. Its translation: CASRAGTGSTGELFF.